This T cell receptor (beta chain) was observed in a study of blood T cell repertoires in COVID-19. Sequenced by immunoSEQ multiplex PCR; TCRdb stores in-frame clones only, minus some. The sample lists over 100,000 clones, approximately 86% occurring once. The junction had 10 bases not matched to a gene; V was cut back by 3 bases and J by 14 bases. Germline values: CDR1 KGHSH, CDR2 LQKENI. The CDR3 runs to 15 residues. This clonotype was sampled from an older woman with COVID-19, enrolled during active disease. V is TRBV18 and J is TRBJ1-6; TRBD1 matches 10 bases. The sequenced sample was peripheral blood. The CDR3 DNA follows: TGTGCCAGCTCACCCGGACAGGGGGGGGCTAACACCCTCCACTTT. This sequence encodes CASSPGQGGANTLHF.